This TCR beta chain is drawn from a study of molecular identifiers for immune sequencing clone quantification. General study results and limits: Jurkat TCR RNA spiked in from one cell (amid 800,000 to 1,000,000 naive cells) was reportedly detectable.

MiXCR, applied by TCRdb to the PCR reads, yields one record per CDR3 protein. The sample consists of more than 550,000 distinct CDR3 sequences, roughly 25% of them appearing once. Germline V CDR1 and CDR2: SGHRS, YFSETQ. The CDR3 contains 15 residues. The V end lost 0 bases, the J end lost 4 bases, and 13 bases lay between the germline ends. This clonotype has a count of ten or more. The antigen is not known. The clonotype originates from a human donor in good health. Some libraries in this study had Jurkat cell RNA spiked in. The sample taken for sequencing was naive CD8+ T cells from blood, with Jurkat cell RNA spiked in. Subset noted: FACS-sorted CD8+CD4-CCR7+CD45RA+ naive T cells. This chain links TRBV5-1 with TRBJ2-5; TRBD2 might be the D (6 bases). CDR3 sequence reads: CASSLDAGMRETQYF. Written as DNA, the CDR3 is TGCGCCAGCAGCTTGGATGCGGGGATGCGAGAGACCCAGTACTTC.